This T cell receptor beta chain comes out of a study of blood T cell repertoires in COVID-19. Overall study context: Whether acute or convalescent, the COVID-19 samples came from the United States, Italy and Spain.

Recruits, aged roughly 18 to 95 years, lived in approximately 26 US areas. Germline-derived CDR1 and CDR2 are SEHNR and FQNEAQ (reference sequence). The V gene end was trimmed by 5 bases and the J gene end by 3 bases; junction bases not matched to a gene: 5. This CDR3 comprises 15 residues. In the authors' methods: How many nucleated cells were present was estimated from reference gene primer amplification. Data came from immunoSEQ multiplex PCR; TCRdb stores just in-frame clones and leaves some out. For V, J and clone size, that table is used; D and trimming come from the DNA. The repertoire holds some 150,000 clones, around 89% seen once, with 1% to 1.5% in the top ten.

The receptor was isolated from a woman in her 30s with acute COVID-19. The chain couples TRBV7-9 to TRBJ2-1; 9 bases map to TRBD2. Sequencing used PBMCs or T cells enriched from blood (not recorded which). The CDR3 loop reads CASSQGLAIYNEQFF. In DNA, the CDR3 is TGTGCCAGCAGCCAAGGACTAGCGATCTACAATGAGCAGTTCTTC.